This entry features one T cell receptor (beta chain) sequence. The antigen is unknown. The entry originates in a study of cytomegalovirus exposure and HLA in healthy donors. V gave up 9 bases and J gave up 0 bases, with 12 bases separating them. This CDR3 has 13 amino acids. Germline V gene sequence: CDR1 LNHDA, CDR2 SQIVND (reference sequence). The study ran its PCR with 60 Vbeta and 13 Jbeta primers. TCRdb keeps only in-frame clones here, not all; method: immunoSEQ multiplex PCR. The table lists 180,000 or so clones, around 80% of them singletons. Study observations and caveats: TCR beta chains numbering some 150 were designated cytomegalovirus-associated. Compared with the approximately 700-donor mean, an Asian-associated ancestry cluster reportedly had fewer N-insertions, according to a later analysis.

The rearrangement joins TRBV19 to TRBJ2-7, with a tentative D call TRBD2 (5 bases). Source material: PBMCs. This receptor was identified in a woman in her 50s in good health and CMV-seronegative. CDR3 protein: CASRSGSSYEQYF. For the CDR3, the DNA is TGTGCCAGCCGAAGCGGATCCTCCTACGAGCAGTACTTC.